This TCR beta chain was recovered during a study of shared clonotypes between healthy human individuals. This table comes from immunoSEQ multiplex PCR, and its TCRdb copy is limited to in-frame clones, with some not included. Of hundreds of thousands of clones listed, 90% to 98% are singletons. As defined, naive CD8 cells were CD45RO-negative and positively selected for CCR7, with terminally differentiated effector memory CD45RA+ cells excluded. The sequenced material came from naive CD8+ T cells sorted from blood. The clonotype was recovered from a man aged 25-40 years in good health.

The CDR3 DNA reads as TGTGCCAGCAGTCTCGGACAGGGTTTCTCCTACGAGCAGTACTTC. It specifies CASSLGQGFSYEQYF. The J gene is TRBJ2-7, the V gene TRBV27; 8 nucleotides agree with TRBD1. The trim removed 5 bases at V and 0 bases at J, leaving 6 bases unmatched. The germline CDR1 and CDR2 sequences are MNHEY and SMNVEV (reference sequence). This CDR3 spans 15 amino acids.